This TCR beta chain is from a study of T cell responses to AZD1222 COVID-19 vaccine. Study conclusions and caveats: Spike was spanned by vaccine-associated CD4 TCRs, which were dominant at 160-218 and 743-854. Spike-specific TCR breadth and depth both grew after two AZD1222 doses. No repertoire was sampled before or during the peak T cell response, only after it. Close to half of all spike-specific TCRs reportedly target regions of the variants that are unmutated.

Note on this clone: No antigen is known for it.

The repertoire was sequenced with immunoSEQ multiplex PCR; TCRdb's copy has only in-frame clones and lacks some. The table lists approximately 150,000 clones, 93% of them singletons. Germline CDR1 is LGHDT and CDR2 is YNNKEL (reference sequence). Unmatched junction bases numbered 7, after V lost 4 bases and J lost 10 bases. This CDR3 comprises 14 residues. The sample was peripheral blood, taken after recovery from COVID-19. V and J are TRBV3-1 (or the pseudogene TRBV3-2) and TRBJ2-1; 10 nucleotides line up with TRBD2. The receptor was isolated from an adult who had recovered from COVID-19. The chain's CDR3 is CASSPGTSVREQFF. The CDR3 nucleotides read TGTGCCAGCAGCCCCGGGACTAGCGTTCGGGAGCAGTTCTTC.